This TCR beta chain was sequenced for a study of cytomegalovirus exposure and HLA in healthy donors. Primers for the PCR totalled 60 Vbeta and 13 Jbeta. The protocol was immunoSEQ multiplex PCR, while the TCRdb copy is restricted to in-frame clones and leaves out a portion. The specimen's table records approximately 110,000 clones. The CDR3 runs to 15 residues. The V gene lost 3 bases and the J gene lost 3 bases, with 15 bases spanning the gap. Germline CDR1 LNHDA, CDR2 SQIVND (reference sequence). This clonotype was obtained from a man aged 40-50 years in good health and CMV-seronegative. The specimen sequenced was PBMCs. The rearrangement joins TRBV19 to TRBJ2-7; D possibly corresponds to TRBD1 (5 bases). The CDR3 region is CASSIGQDTIYEQYF. CDR3 coding DNA: TGTGCCAGTAGTATCGGCCAGGACACAATCTACGAGCAGTACTTC.